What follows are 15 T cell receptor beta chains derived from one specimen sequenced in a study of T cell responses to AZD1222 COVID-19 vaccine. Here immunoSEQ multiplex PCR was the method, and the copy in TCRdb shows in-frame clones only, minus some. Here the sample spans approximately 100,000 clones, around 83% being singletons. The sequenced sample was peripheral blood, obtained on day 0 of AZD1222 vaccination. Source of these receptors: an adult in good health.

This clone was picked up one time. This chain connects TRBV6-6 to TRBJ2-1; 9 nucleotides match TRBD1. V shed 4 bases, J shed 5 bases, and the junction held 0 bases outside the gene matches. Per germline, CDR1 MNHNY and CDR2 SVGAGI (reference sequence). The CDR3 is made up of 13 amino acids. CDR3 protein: CASSWDRDNEQFF. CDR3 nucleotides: TGTGCCAGCAGTTGGGACAGGGACAATGAGCAGTTCTTC.

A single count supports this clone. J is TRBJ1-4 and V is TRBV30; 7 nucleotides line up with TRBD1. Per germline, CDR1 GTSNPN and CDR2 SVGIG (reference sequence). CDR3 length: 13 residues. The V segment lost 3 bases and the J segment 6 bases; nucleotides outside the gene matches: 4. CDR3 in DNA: TGTGCCTGGAGGGGACAGCGTTATGAAAAACTGTTTTTT. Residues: CAWRGQRYEKLFF.

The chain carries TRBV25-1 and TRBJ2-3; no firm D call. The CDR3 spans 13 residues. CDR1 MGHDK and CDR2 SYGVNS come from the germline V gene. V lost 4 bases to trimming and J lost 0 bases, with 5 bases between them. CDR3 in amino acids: CASSVGSTDTQYF. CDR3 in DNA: TGTGCCAGCAGTGTGGGGAGCACAGATACGCAGTATTTT.

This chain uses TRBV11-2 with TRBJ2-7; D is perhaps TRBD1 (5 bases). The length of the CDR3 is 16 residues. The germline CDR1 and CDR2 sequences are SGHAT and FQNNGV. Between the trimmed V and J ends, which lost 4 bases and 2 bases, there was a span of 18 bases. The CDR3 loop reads CASSSHRGVRAYEQYF. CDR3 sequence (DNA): TGTGCCAGCAGCTCCCATCGTGGGGTCAGGGCCTACGAGCAGTACTTC.

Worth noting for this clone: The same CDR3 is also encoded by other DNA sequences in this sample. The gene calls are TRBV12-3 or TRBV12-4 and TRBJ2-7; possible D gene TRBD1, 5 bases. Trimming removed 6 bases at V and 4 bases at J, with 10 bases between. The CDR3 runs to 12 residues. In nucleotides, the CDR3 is TGTGCCAGCAGCCCCACAGGATACGAGCAGTACTTC. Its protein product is CASSPTGYEQYF.

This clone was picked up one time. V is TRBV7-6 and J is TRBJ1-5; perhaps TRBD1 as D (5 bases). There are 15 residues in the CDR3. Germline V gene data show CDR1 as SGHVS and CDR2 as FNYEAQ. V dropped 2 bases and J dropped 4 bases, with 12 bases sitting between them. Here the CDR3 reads CASSLSQGRNQPQHF. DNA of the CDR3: TGTGCCAGCAGCTTAAGTCAGGGAAGGAATCAGCCCCAGCATTTT.

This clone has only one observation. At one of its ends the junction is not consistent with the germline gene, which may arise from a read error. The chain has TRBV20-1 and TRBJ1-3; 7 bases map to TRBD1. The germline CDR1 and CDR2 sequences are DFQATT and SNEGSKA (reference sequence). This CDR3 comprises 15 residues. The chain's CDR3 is CSTSIGTASGNTIYF. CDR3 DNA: TGCAGTACTAGTATCGGGACAGCCTCTGGAAACACCATATATTTT.

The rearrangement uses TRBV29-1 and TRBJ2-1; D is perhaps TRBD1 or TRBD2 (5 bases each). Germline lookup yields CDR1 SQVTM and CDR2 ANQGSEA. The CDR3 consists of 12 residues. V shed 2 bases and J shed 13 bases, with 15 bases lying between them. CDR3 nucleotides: TGCAGCGTTGAATTCTCCACGGGACCACAGTTCTTC. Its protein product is CSVEFSTGPQFF.

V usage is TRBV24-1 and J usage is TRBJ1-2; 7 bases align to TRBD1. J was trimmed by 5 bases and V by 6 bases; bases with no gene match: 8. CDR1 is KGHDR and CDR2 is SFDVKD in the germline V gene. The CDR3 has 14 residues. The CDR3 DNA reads TGTGCCACCAGTTATGGGGGACAGAAATATGGCTACACCTTC. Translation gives CATSYGGQKYGYTF.

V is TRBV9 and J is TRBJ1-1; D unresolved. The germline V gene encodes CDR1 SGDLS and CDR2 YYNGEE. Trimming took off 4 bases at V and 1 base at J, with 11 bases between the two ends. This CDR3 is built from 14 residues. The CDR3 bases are TGTGCCAGCAGCAAGTTGGACGGGAACACTGAAGCTTTCTTT. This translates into CASSKLDGNTEAFF.

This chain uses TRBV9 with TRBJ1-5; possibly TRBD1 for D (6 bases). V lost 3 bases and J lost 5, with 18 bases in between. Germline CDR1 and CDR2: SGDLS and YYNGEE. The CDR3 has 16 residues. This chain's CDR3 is CASSAYWGAGDQPQHF. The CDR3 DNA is TGTGCCAGCAGCGCCTATTGGGGGGCTGGGGATCAGCCCCAGCATTTT.

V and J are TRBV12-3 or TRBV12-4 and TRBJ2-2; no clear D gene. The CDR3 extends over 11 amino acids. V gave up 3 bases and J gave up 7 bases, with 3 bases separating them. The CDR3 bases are TGTGCCAGCAGTTTTAACGGGGAGCTGTTTTTT. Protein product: CASSFNGELFF.

CDR3 region: CASSETMAVNSYEQYF. The CDR3 DNA is TGTGCCAGCAGTGAAACGATGGCAGTCAACTCCTACGAGCAGTACTTC. This chain connects TRBV6-1 to TRBJ2-7; no firm D call. CDR3 length equals 16 residues. Germline CDR1 reads MNHNS; CDR2 reads SASEGT. The ends were cut back, 2 bases at V and 0 bases at J, with 14 bases in the middle.

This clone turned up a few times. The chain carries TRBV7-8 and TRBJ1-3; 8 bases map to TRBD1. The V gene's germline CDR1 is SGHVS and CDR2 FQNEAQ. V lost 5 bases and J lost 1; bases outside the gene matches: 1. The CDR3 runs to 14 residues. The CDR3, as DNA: TGTGCCAGCAGCCGACAGGGGTCTGGAAACACCATATATTTT. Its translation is CASSRQGSGNTIYF.

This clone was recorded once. The CDR3 nucleotides read TGTGCCAGCAGCATCGGACTAGCGCAGGAGGCAGATACGCAGTATTTT. Translation: CASSIGLAQEADTQYF. The rearrangement uses TRBV9 and TRBJ2-3, with 9 bases matching TRBD2. Unmatched junction bases numbered 10, after V lost 4 bases and J lost 4 bases. Germline CDR1 is SGDLS and CDR2 is YYNGEE. The CDR3 sequence is 16 residues long.